What follows are 30 T cell receptor beta chains derived from one specimen sequenced in a study of preoperative IRX-2 immunotherapy in early breast cancer. Treatment given: preoperative locoregional IRX-2 cytokine immunotherapy. The repertoire was sequenced with immunoSEQ multiplex PCR; TCRdb's copy has only in-frame clones and lacks some. The sample comprises 35,000 to 50,000 clones, about 95% of which are singletons, and roughly 1.6% rests with the top ten. The sequenced sample was tumor tissue, obtained after IRX-2 immunotherapy. Receptor source: a human donor with breast cancer.

This clone was seen more than once but under ten times. This chain links TRBV19 with TRBJ1-1; unclear D gene. The germline gives CDR1 LNHDA, CDR2 SQIVND (reference sequence). The CDR3 spans 13 residues. Trimming stripped 6 bases from V and 3 bases from J, with 11 bases between. This chain's CDR3 is CASSPRLDTEAFF. The CDR3 DNA follows: TGTGCCAGTAGCCCGAGGTTGGACACTGAAGCTTTCTTT.

The chain combines TRBV19 with TRBJ1-1, with D perhaps TRBD1 (5 bases). The CDR3 has 13 residues. CDR1 LNHDA and CDR2 SQIVND come from the germline V gene (reference sequence). Trimming removed 4 bases at V and 2 bases at J, with 8 bases between. The CDR3 spells CASSRGDNTEAFF. CDR3 in DNA: TGTGCCAGTAGTAGGGGGGACAACACTGAAGCTTTCTTT.

The rearrangement joins TRBV9 to TRBJ1-3; D unclear. With 1 base removed from V and 4 bases from J, the gap between germline ends came to 12 bases. CDR3 size: 15 residues. The germline gives CDR1 SGDLS, CDR2 YYNGEE. The CDR3 bases are TGTGCCAGCAGCGTATCCCCGGGAACCGGAAACACCATATATTTT. Protein product: CASSVSPGTGNTIYF.

The chain combines TRBV5-1 with TRBJ2-5, with 8 bases fitting TRBD2. V dropped 2 bases and J dropped 4; count of bases not matched to a gene: 7. There are 15 residues in the CDR3. Per germline, CDR1 SGHRS and CDR2 YFSETQ. The CDR3 sequence: CASSLPGGAVETQYF. For the CDR3, the DNA is TGCGCCAGCAGCTTACCCGGGGGGGCCGTAGAGACCCAGTACTTC.

About this clone itself: The germline gene is not matched at one end of the junction; a read error may be the cause. V and J are TRBV6-5 and TRBJ1-2; 8 bases are shared with TRBD1. This CDR3 contains 14 residues. Germline assignment: CDR1 MNHEY and CDR2 SVGAGI. CDR3 loop: CVSSYQGADYGYTF. The CDR3 nucleotides read TGTGTCAGCAGTTACCAGGGGGCGGACTATGGCTACACCTTC.

The CDR3 spells CASGGRAEYEQYF. CDR3 DNA sequence: TGTGCCAGCGGAGGTAGGGCTGAGTACGAGCAGTACTTC. The genes are TRBV6-1 and TRBJ2-7, with TRBD2 as a possible D gene (5 bases). Trimming stripped 8 bases from V and 4 bases from J, with 15 bases between. Per the germline V gene, CDR1 is MNHNS and CDR2 is SASEGT. CDR3 length: 13 residues.

This clone was seen once. The chain links TRBV9 to TRBJ2-2, with D unresolved. Germline values: CDR1 SGDLS, CDR2 YYNGEE. V lost 0 bases to trimming and J lost 0 bases, with 3 bases between them. The CDR3 consists of 14 residues. The CDR3 spells CASSVAANTGELFF. CDR3 DNA sequence: TGTGCCAGCAGCGTAGCGGCGAACACCGGGGAGCTGTTTTTT. Drawing the rest from reference TRBV9 and TRBJ2-2, the complete variable domain is DSGVTQTPKHLITATGQRVTLRCSPRSGDLSVYWYQQSLDQGLQFLIQYYNGEERAKGNILERFSAQQFPDLHSELNLSSLELGDSALYFCASSVAANTGELFFGEGSRLTVL.

The gene calls are TRBV5-4 and TRBJ1-2; weak D call: TRBD1 (6 bases). The germline V and J ends were trimmed by 0 bases and 2 bases, with 14 bases remaining between them. Germline CDR1 reads SGHNT; CDR2 reads YYREEE (reference sequence). The CDR3 is made up of 16 amino acids. Here the CDR3 DNA reads TGTGCCAGCAGCTTGGCCCCTGGGGGCGGGAACTATGGCTACACCTTC. This codes for CASSLAPGGGNYGYTF.

This chain connects TRBV28 to TRBJ1-5; D not resolved. Germline CDR1 is MDHEN and CDR2 is SYDVKM. V dropped 3 bases and J dropped 5 bases, with 14 bases sitting between them. The CDR3 contains 15 residues. The CDR3: CASSFLFGGHQPQHF. The CDR3 DNA reads TGTGCCAGCAGTTTTTTGTTCGGCGGACATCAGCCCCAGCATTTT.

In its sample, this clone was seen once. The V gene is TRBV14, the J gene TRBJ2-2, with TRBD1 as a possible D gene (6 bases). Trimming cost V 3 bases and J 4 bases, with 15 bases left between them. Germline CDR1 is SGHDN and CDR2 is FVKESK. CDR3 length: 16 residues. CDR3 nucleotides: TGTGCCAGCAGCCAGACCAAGGGGGATGGCACCGGGGAGCTGTTTTTT. Translation: CASSQTKGDGTGELFF.

The J gene is TRBJ1-3, the V gene TRBV18, with D possibly matching TRBD1 (5 bases). Trimming cost V 2 bases and J 1 base, with 9 bases left between them. Germline loops: CDR1 KGHSH, CDR2 LQKENI. CDR3 length: 15 residues. The CDR3 reads CASSPSRESGNTIYF. The CDR3 nucleotides read TGTGCCAGCTCACCATCCAGGGAGTCTGGAAACACCATATATTTT. Variable domain in full (rest from reference TRBV18 and TRBJ1-3): NAGVMQNPRHLVRRRGQEARLRCSPMKGHSHVYWYRQLPEEGLKFMVYLQKENIIDESGMPKERFSAEFPKEGPSILRIQQVVRGDSAAYFCASSPSRESGNTIYFGEGSWLTVV.

This clone was counted a few times. The chain is built from TRBV7-2 and TRBJ2-7, with D possibly being TRBD1 or TRBD2 (6 bases each). The germline V and J ends were trimmed by 2 bases and 1 base, with 15 bases remaining between them. This CDR3 spans 16 amino acids. The V gene's germline CDR1 is SGHTA and CDR2 FQGNSA. The CDR3 sequence is CASSLMGAGLSYEQYF. CDR3 coding DNA: TGTGCCAGCAGCTTAATGGGGGCGGGGTTATCCTACGAGCAGTACTTC.

A few counts support this clone. V is TRBV5-5 and J is TRBJ2-5; D unclear. From germline, CDR1 is SGHKS and CDR2 YYEKEE (reference sequence). The V end was cut by 0 bases, the J end by 7 bases, with 13 bases between. CDR3 length: 14 residues. CDR3 bases: TGTGCCAGCAGCTTGGGGCAGATTCTATGGACCCAGTACTTC. Its protein product is CASSLGQILWTQYF.

CDR3 bases: TGTGCCAGCAGGTCACAACGGCGGGGGGAATTCACAGATACGCAGTATTTT. Translation: CASRSQRRGEFTDTQYF. V is TRBV27 and J is TRBJ2-3; 8 bases agree with TRBD2. The J segment lost 2 bases and the V segment lost 6 bases, leaving 13 bases of the junction unmatched. Germline V lookup: CDR1 MNHEY, CDR2 SMNVEV (reference sequence). This CDR3 is built from 17 residues.

This clone appeared a single time. The chain carries TRBV28 and TRBJ1-2; no definite D call. Trimming took 2 bases from V and 2 from J, leaving 6 bases between them. This CDR3 is 13 amino acids long. CDR1 is MDHEN, CDR2 SYDVKM, per germline. The CDR3 spells CASSLQKNYGYTF. The CDR3 nucleotides read TGTGCCAGCAGTTTACAGAAAAACTATGGCTACACCTTC.

The chain recombines TRBV5-1 with TRBJ2-2; tentatively, D is TRBD1 (7 bases). The CDR3 loop spans 17 amino acids. CDR1 and CDR2 (germline): SGHRS, YFSETQ. The V end was cut by 4 bases, the J end by 10 bases, with 26 bases between. The CDR3, as DNA: TGCGCCAGCAGCAGGGTACCGGCGGACAGGAGGGAGGTGGAGCTGTTTTTT. As protein: CASSRVPADRREVELFF.

This clone was seen only once. This rearrangement joins TRBV27 to TRBJ2-7; TRBD2 matches at 7 bases. Per germline, CDR1 MNHEY and CDR2 SMNVEV (reference sequence). The V gene end was trimmed by 3 bases and the J gene end by 9 bases; junction bases not matched to a gene: 11. The CDR3 runs 14 residues. CDR3 coding DNA: TGTGCCAGCAGTTTCGCTAGCGGTCCAATGGGGCAGTACTTC. Amino acids: CASSFASGPMGQYF.

This chain joins TRBV19 and TRBJ2-1; 8 positions match TRBD1. Germline V gene lookup returns CDR1 LNHDA and CDR2 SQIVND (reference sequence). The CDR3 totals 17 residues. The V segment lost 1 base and the J segment 4 bases; nucleotides outside the gene matches: 9. The DNA for the CDR3 is TGTGCCAGTAGTATAGTAGGCGGGACAGGAGCTTACAATGAGCAGTTCTTC. As protein: CASSIVGGTGAYNEQFF.

The genes are TRBV13 and TRBJ2-7; tentatively, D is TRBD1 (5 bases). The CDR3 runs to 15 residues. With 5 bases removed from V and 1 base from J, the gap between germline ends came to 15 bases. CDR1 is PRHDT, CDR2 FYEKMQ, per germline (reference sequence). The CDR3 region has the DNA TGTGCCAGCAGCCAGACAGTTAGACAGTCCTACGAGCAGTACTTC. As protein: CASSQTVRQSYEQYF.

The chain links TRBV19 to TRBJ1-2; D may be TRBD1 (5 bases). Germline V gene sequence: CDR1 LNHDA, CDR2 SQIVND (reference sequence). The CDR3 runs 14 residues. The V and J ends lost 5 bases and 4 bases respectively, with 14 bases between them. CDR3 in amino acids: CASSAMTVVYGYTF. The DNA of the CDR3 is TGTGCCAGTAGTGCAATGACAGTGGTCTATGGCTACACCTTC.

The chain recombines TRBV5-1 with TRBJ1-2, with no clear D. This CDR3 region has 12 residues. Trimming took off 2 bases at V and 6 bases at J, with 8 bases between the two ends. Germline loops: CDR1 SGHRS, CDR2 YFSETQ. CDR3 coding DNA: TGCGCCAGCAGCTTCGAAAGGGATGGCTACACCTTC. Protein product: CASSFERDGYTF.

This clone has a single count. V is TRBV27 and J is TRBJ2-7; D uncertain. The CDR3 runs to 16 residues. Germline V gene lookup returns CDR1 MNHEY and CDR2 SMNVEV (reference sequence). Trimming cost V 5 bases and J 6 bases, with 23 bases left between them. The CDR3 loop is CASSALPIGTEGEQYF. The CDR3, as DNA: TGTGCCAGCAGTGCCCTCCCCATCGGAACAGAAGGCGAGCAGTACTTC.

The V and J genes are TRBV7-9 and TRBJ2-5; possibly TRBD1 or TRBD2 for D (5 bases each). The CDR3 contains 13 residues. V lost 4 bases to trimming and J lost 11 bases, with 17 bases between them. Germline lookup yields CDR1 SEHNR and CDR2 FQNEAQ (reference sequence). The CDR3 sequence is CASSSAPGWEQYF. The CDR3 DNA reads as TGTGCCAGCAGCTCCGCTCCAGGGTGGGAGCAGTACTTC.

The chain uses TRBV5-4 and TRBJ2-3; 10 bases are a match to TRBD2. The CDR3 runs 16 residues. The germline V gene has CDR1 SGHNT and CDR2 YYREEE (reference sequence). J gave up 5 bases and V 0 bases, and 6 bases lay outside the gene matches. CDR3 residues: CASSLALAGVVDTQYF. The DNA for the CDR3 is TGTGCCAGCAGCTTGGCCCTAGCGGGAGTTGTAGATACGCAGTATTTT.

This chain links TRBV5-1 with TRBJ1-4; 9 nucleotides match TRBD1. The V gene's germline CDR1 is SGHRS and CDR2 YFSETQ. The ends lost 3 bases at V and 7 bases at J; junction bases unmatched: 4. This CDR3 region has 14 residues. The CDR3 region has the DNA TGCGCCAGCAGCTGGGGACAGGGTGGTGAAAAACTGTTTTTT. Translating it yields CASSWGQGGEKLFF. The full variable domain, in which reference TRBV5-1 and TRBJ1-4 provide the parts outside the CDR3, is KAGVTQTPRYLIKTRGQQVTLSCSPISGHRSVSWYQQTPGQGLQFLFEYFSETQRNKGNFPGRFSGRQFSNSRSEMNVSTLELGDSALYLCASSWGQGGEKLFFGSGTQLSVL.

V and J are TRBV11-2 and TRBJ1-1; no clear D gene. CDR1 is SGHAT and CDR2 is FQNNGV in the germline V gene. Trimming shortened V by 4 bases and J by 6 bases, and 15 bases separated the two germline ends. This CDR3 spans 14 amino acids. CDR3 protein: CASSSWTRRAEAFF. Written as DNA, the CDR3 is TGTGCCAGCAGCTCTTGGACTCGTAGGGCTGAAGCTTTCTTT.

The chain employs TRBV6-5 and TRBJ1-1; 7 bases align to TRBD1. The CDR3 consists of 11 residues. The V gene's germline CDR1 is MNHEY and CDR2 SVGAGI. The V segment lost 7 bases and the J segment 7 bases; nucleotides outside the gene matches: 3. The DNA for the CDR3 is TGTGCCAGCAAAAGGGACAGTGAAGCTTTCTTT. This encodes CASKRDSEAFF.

V is TRBV19 and J is TRBJ2-7; D tentatively reads TRBD1 or TRBD2 (5 bases each). Germline V gene lookup returns CDR1 LNHDA and CDR2 SQIVND (reference sequence). Deletions cut 5 bases from V and 3 bases from J, with 17 bases between. This CDR3 spans 15 amino acids. The CDR3 DNA reads TGTGCCAGTAGTCCCCGGGACCTTGGGAACTACGAGCAGTACTTC. Translated, it gives CASSPRDLGNYEQYF.

The rearrangement links TRBV19 to TRBJ1-2; TRBD1 is a possible D gene (6 bases). Per the germline V gene, CDR1 is LNHDA and CDR2 is SQIVND (reference sequence). The CDR3 consists of 16 residues. V was pared by 7 bases and J by 4 bases, with 22 bases between. This chain's CDR3 is CASTVMGRRGIYGYTF. CDR3 coding DNA: TGTGCCAGTACCGTTATGGGCCGCAGGGGAATCTATGGCTACACCTTC.

The J gene is TRBJ2-1, the V gene TRBV28, with 9 bases matching TRBD2. The junction had 6 bases not matched to a gene; V was cut back by 5 bases and J by 13 bases. The germline V gene encodes CDR1 MDHEN and CDR2 SYDVKM. The CDR3 is made up of 12 amino acids. CDR3: CASSPQRGVQFF. The CDR3 nucleotides are TGTGCCAGCAGTCCTCAGCGGGGGGTACAGTTCTTC.